This is a list of T cell receptor beta chains from one sample in a study of T cells in Graves' hyperthyroidism and ophthalmopathy. One entry per CDR3 protein results from TCRdb running MiXCR on the multiplex PCR reads. This sample has a few hundred thousand distinct CDR3 sequences, with around a sixth found just once. Sample: blood. The origin of the receptors is a woman in her forties or fifties with Graves' hyperthyroidism. Each CDR3 is given with its conserved first and last residue. The D gene is left open where the match is weak. Part of the rows lack a size; the others show once, few, many or a class for expanded clones.

cdr3_aa: CASSSKGPREGSYNEQFF
cdr3_nt: TGTGCCAGCAGCTCCAAGGGCCCAAGGGAGGGCTCCTACAATGAGCAGTTCTTC
d_call: TRBD2
v_call: TRBV11-2
clone_size: few
j_call: TRBJ2-1

cdr3_aa: CASSLNSRGQPQHF
cdr3_nt: TGTGCCAGCAGTTTAAACTCCCGGGGCCAGCCCCAGCATTTT
d_call: NA
v_call: TRBV12-3/TRBV12-4
clone_size: many
j_call: TRBJ1-5

cdr3_aa: CASSFVLVSYNEQFF
cdr3_nt: TGTGCCAGCAGCTTCGTTTTAGTCTCCTACAATGAGCAGTTCTTC
d_call: NA
v_call: TRBV5-5
clone_size: NA
j_call: TRBJ2-1

cdr3_aa: CASSTGDTYTGELFF
cdr3_nt: TGCGCCAGCAGCACCGGGGACACTTACACCGGGGAGCTGTTTTTT
d_call: NA
v_call: TRBV5-1
clone_size: NA
j_call: TRBJ2-2

cdr3_aa: CASSETGANVLTF
cdr3_nt: TGTGCCAGCAGTGAAACTGGGGCCAACGTCCTGACTTTC
d_call: NA
v_call: TRBV5-8
clone_size: NA
j_call: TRBJ2-6

cdr3_aa: CASSVGPITFF
cdr3_nt: TGTGCCAGCAGTGTAGGCCCCATAACTTTCTTT
d_call: NA
v_call: TRBV6-1
clone_size: few
j_call: TRBJ1-1

cdr3_aa: CASGETARTDTQYF
cdr3_nt: TGTGCCAGCGGGGAGACAGCCCGCACAGATACGCAGTATTTT
d_call: NA
v_call: TRBV28
clone_size: NA
j_call: TRBJ2-3

cdr3_aa: CASSVDGSGTGELFF
cdr3_nt: TGTGCCAGCAGCGTAGACGGGAGTGGCACCGGGGAGCTGTTTTTT
d_call: NA
v_call: TRBV9
clone_size: few
j_call: TRBJ2-2

cdr3_aa: CASSFMAGDNSPLHF
cdr3_nt: TGTGCCAGCAGTTTCATGGCGGGAGATAATTCACCCCTCCACTTT
d_call: NA
v_call: TRBV12-3/TRBV12-4
clone_size: NA
j_call: TRBJ1-6

cdr3_aa: CASSSIPPFGEVNTEAFF
cdr3_nt: TGTGCCAGCAGTTCTATCCCACCTTTCGGGGAGGTGAACACTGAAGCTTTCTTT
d_call: NA
v_call: TRBV28
clone_size: few
j_call: TRBJ1-1

cdr3_aa: CASSWDGTLNTGELFF
cdr3_nt: TGCGCCAGCAGCTGGGACGGGACACTGAACACCGGGGAGCTGTTTTTT
d_call: NA
v_call: TRBV5-1
clone_size: few
j_call: TRBJ2-2

cdr3_aa: CASSFPGGYGYTF
cdr3_nt: TGTGCCAGCAGTTTCCCGGGCGGGTATGGCTACACCTTC
d_call: NA
v_call: TRBV12-3/TRBV12-4
clone_size: many
j_call: TRBJ1-2

cdr3_aa: CASSLQGFDTEAFF
cdr3_nt: TGCGCCAGCAGCTTACAGGGGTTTGACACTGAAGCTTTCTTT
d_call: TRBD1
v_call: TRBV5-1
clone_size: many
j_call: TRBJ1-1

cdr3_aa: CASSLEQGVTEAFF
cdr3_nt: TGTGCCAGCAGCTTAGAACAGGGAGTCACTGAAGCTTTCTTT
d_call: NA
v_call: TRBV11-2
clone_size: many
j_call: TRBJ1-1

cdr3_aa: CSVEDPPGEGKNTEAFF
cdr3_nt: TGCAGCGTTGAAGACCCCCCAGGGGAGGGGAAGAACACTGAAGCTTTCTTT
d_call: NA
v_call: TRBV29-1
clone_size: NA
j_call: TRBJ1-1

cdr3_aa: CASSPTGDSTDTQYF
cdr3_nt: TGCGCCAGCAGTCCGACAGGGGATAGCACAGATACGCAGTATTTT
d_call: TRBD1
v_call: TRBV10-1
clone_size: few
j_call: TRBJ2-3

cdr3_aa: CASSPEVAFGGYTF
cdr3_nt: TGTGCCAGCAGCCCTGAAGTCGCTTTCGGTGGCTACACCTTC
d_call: NA
v_call: TRBV7-2
clone_size: few
j_call: TRBJ1-2

cdr3_aa: CAWTGEVGGYEQYF
cdr3_nt: TGTGCCTGGACTGGGGAGGTTGGTGGCTACGAGCAGTACTTC
d_call: NA
v_call: TRBV30
clone_size: few
j_call: TRBJ2-7

cdr3_aa: CASIRGTEAFF
cdr3_nt: TGTGCCAGCATTCGAGGCACTGAAGCTTTCTTT
d_call: NA
v_call: TRBV6-1
clone_size: many
j_call: TRBJ1-1

cdr3_aa: CSATGAERMETQYF
cdr3_nt: TGCAGTGCCACCGGCGCCGAGAGGATGGAGACCCAGTACTTC
d_call: NA
v_call: TRBV20-1
clone_size: many
j_call: TRBJ2-5

cdr3_aa: CASSQNDGLAFQYF
cdr3_nt: TGTGCCAGCTCCCAAAATGACGGACTAGCGTTTCAGTATTTT
d_call: TRBD2
v_call: TRBV18
clone_size: NA
j_call: TRBJ2-3

cdr3_aa: CASSRDRTTDTQYF
cdr3_nt: TGCGCCAGCAGCCGGGACAGGACCACAGATACGCAGTATTTT
d_call: TRBD1
v_call: TRBV5-1
clone_size: few
j_call: TRBJ2-3

cdr3_aa: CASSFGQGRGVGYYEQFF
cdr3_nt: TGTGCCAGCAGCTTCGGACAGGGAAGGGGGGTAGGTTATTATGAGCAGTTCTTC
d_call: TRBD1
v_call: TRBV11-2
clone_size: many
j_call: TRBJ2-1

cdr3_aa: CASSPVVHPTDTQYF
cdr3_nt: TGTGCCAGCAGCCCCGTCGTTCATCCCACAGATACGCAGTATTTT
d_call: NA
v_call: TRBV3-1
clone_size: many
j_call: TRBJ2-3

cdr3_aa: CATSRDVALNEQFF
cdr3_nt: TGTGCCACCAGCAGAGATGTCGCCTTAAATGAGCAGTTCTTC
d_call: NA
v_call: TRBV15
clone_size: NA
j_call: TRBJ2-1

cdr3_aa: CASSLVGTAPYNEQFF
cdr3_nt: TGTGCCAGCAGCTTGGTCGGGACTGCCCCCTACAATGAGCAGTTCTTC
d_call: NA
v_call: TRBV5-6
clone_size: few
j_call: TRBJ2-1

cdr3_aa: CATSRAPFGVTDTQYF
cdr3_nt: TGTGCCACCAGCAGAGCCCCTTTCGGAGTCACAGATACGCAGTATTTT
d_call: NA
v_call: TRBV15
clone_size: NA
j_call: TRBJ2-3

cdr3_aa: CASSLDGRASSEQYF
cdr3_nt: TGTGCCAGCAGTTTAGACGGGAGGGCCTCGAGCGAGCAGTACTTC
d_call: TRBD2
v_call: TRBV27
clone_size: NA
j_call: TRBJ2-7

cdr3_aa: CASSAWHQGGYTF
cdr3_nt: TGCGCCAGCAGTGCGTGGCACCAGGGAGGCTACACCTTC
d_call: NA
v_call: TRBV10-1
clone_size: NA
j_call: TRBJ1-2

cdr3_aa: CASKVEGTGNTIYF
cdr3_nt: TGTGCCAGCAAGGTCGAGGGGACCGGAAACACCATATATTTT
d_call: NA
v_call: TRBV3-1
clone_size: many
j_call: TRBJ1-3

cdr3_aa: CSAPGTGDYEQYF
cdr3_nt: TGCAGTGCCCCCGGGACAGGGGACTACGAGCAGTACTTC
d_call: TRBD1
v_call: TRBV20-1
clone_size: NA
j_call: TRBJ2-7

cdr3_aa: CSARDSGEMPAGGYTF
cdr3_nt: TGCAGTGCTAGAGATTCTGGGGAAATGCCGGCGGGTGGCTACACCTTC
d_call: NA
v_call: TRBV20-1
clone_size: few
j_call: TRBJ1-2

cdr3_aa: CASRGTSGGAGQETQYF
cdr3_nt: TGTGCCAGCAGAGGGACTAGCGGGGGGGCTGGGCAAGAGACCCAGTACTTC
d_call: TRBD2
v_call: TRBV5-5
clone_size: few
j_call: TRBJ2-5

cdr3_aa: CASSDGPYNEKLFF
cdr3_nt: TGTGCCAGCAGCGACGGACCATATAATGAAAAACTGTTTTTT
d_call: NA
v_call: TRBV11-3
clone_size: NA
j_call: TRBJ1-4

cdr3_aa: CASSLLGGLAGGGYEQYF
cdr3_nt: TGTGCCAGCAGTTTATTAGGGGGACTAGCGGGAGGAGGATACGAGCAGTACTTC
d_call: TRBD2
v_call: TRBV28
clone_size: many
j_call: TRBJ2-7

cdr3_aa: CASSLIGGSSSYEQYF
cdr3_nt: TGTGCCAGCAGCTTAATCGGCGGGTCAAGCTCCTACGAGCAGTACTTC
d_call: NA
v_call: TRBV7-3
clone_size: NA
j_call: TRBJ2-7

cdr3_aa: CATNSHPETEAFF
cdr3_nt: TGTGCCACCAACAGCCACCCTGAAACTGAAGCTTTCTTT
d_call: NA
v_call: TRBV27
clone_size: NA
j_call: TRBJ1-1

cdr3_aa: CASKGRSNVLTF
cdr3_nt: TGTGCCAGCAAGGGCAGGTCGAACGTCCTGACTTTC
d_call: NA
v_call: TRBV2
clone_size: few
j_call: TRBJ2-6